Given below is one T cell receptor (beta chain) in context. Data came from immunoSEQ multiplex PCR; TCRdb stores just in-frame clones and leaves some out. Among over 100,000 clones listed, roughly 80% were seen once. The data are from a study of blood T cell repertoires in COVID-19. Study context: The United States, Italy and Spain provided the acute and convalescent COVID-19 samples.

Trimming left V 3 bases short and J 1 base short, with 13 bases between. The CDR3 loop spans 15 amino acids. CDR1 and CDR2 from the germline V gene are SGDLS and YYNGEE. The sequence was obtained from a human donor in a cohort sampled during active or convalescent COVID-19. The chain joins TRBV9 to TRBJ1-1; D call uncertain. Input material: peripheral blood. Here the CDR3 DNA reads TGTGCCAGCAGCGGGGGAGGACCGCCGAACACTGAAGCTTTCTTT. It yields the protein CASSGGGPPNTEAFF. The variable domain in full, completed from reference TRBV9 and TRBJ1-1, reads DSGVTQTPKHLITATGQRVTLRCSPRSGDLSVYWYQQSLDQGLQFLIQYYNGEERAKGNILERFSAQQFPDLHSELNLSSLELGDSALYFCASSGGGPPNTEAFFGQGTRLTVV.